This is a list of T cell receptor beta chains from one sample in a study of cytomegalovirus exposure and HLA in healthy donors. This table comes from immunoSEQ multiplex PCR, and its TCRdb copy is limited to in-frame clones, with some not included. The sample lists some 140,000 clones; around 85% were seen once. The specimen sequenced was PBMCs. All receptors derive from a woman aged 45-60 years in good health and CMV-seropositive. CDR3s include the opening cysteine and the closing phenylalanine or tryptophan. D genes are given only for firm matches. The size field is filled for only some rows; it gives once, few, many or a size class.

d_call clone_size j_call v_call cdr3_nt cdr3_aa
- - TRBJ2-7 TRBV20-1 TGCAGTGCTCGGGGGGCCCGCGAGCAGTACTTC CSARGAREQYF
- few TRBJ2-5 TRBV18 TGTGCCAGCTCACCACCTCAGTCTCGTGGAGAGACCCAGTACTTC CASSPPQSRGETQYF
TRBD1 - TRBJ1-1 TRBV30 TGTGCCTGGAGTCCGGGACAGGGACGAGCTTTCTTT CAWSPGQGRAFF
- - TRBJ2-3 TRBV5-6 TGTGCCAGCAGCTTGGGAACCCCGCTAAATACGCAGTATTTT CASSLGTPLNTQYF
TRBD1 once TRBJ2-3 TRBV19 TGTGCCAGTAGTATAACTGGGACAGGGGATACGCAGTATTTT CASSITGTGDTQYF
TRBD2 few TRBJ2-7 TRBV19 TGTGCCAGTAGCCCCACTAGCGGGGGTCCCTACGAGCAGTACTTC CASSPTSGGPYEQYF
- - TRBJ1-2 TRBV29-1 TGCAGCGTTCAATCAGGGCCTTCGGGTGGCTACACCTTC CSVQSGPSGGYTF
TRBD1 - TRBJ2-5 TRBV5-1 TGCGCCAGCAGCAAGGGACAGGGAGGGGGAGAGACCCAGTACTTC CASSKGQGGGETQYF
- - TRBJ2-7 TRBV28 TGTGCCAGCAGTTTAGGGGCCTCCCCCTACGAGCAGTACTTC CASSLGASPYEQYF
TRBD2 - TRBJ2-7 TRBV6-1 TGTGCCAGCAGAGCCGGCGGGGGGACCTACGAGCAGTACTTC CASRAGGGTYEQYF